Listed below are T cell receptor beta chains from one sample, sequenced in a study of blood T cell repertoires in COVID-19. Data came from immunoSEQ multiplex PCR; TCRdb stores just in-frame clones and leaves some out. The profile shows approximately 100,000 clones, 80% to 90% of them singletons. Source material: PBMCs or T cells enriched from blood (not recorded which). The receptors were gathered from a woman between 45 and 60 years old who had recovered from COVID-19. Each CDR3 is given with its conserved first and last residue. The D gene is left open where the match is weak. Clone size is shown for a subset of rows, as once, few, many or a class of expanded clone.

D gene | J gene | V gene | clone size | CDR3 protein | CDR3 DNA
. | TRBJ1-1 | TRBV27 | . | CASSWVQDTEAFF | TGTGCCAGCAGTTGGGTACAGGACACTGAAGCTTTCTTT
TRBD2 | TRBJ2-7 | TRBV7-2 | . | CASSVRLAGFSYEQYF | TGTGCCAGCAGCGTCCGCTTAGCGGGCTTCTCCTACGAGCAGTACTTC
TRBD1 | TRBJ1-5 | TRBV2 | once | CASSDWDRGQPQHF | TGTGCCAGCAGTGATTGGGACAGAGGTCAGCCCCAGCATTTT
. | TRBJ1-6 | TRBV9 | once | CASSPTGNNSPLHF | TGTGCCAGCAGCCCTACAGGGAATAATTCACCCCTCCACTTT
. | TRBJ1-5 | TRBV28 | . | CASIPSSGVRNQPQHF | TGTGCCAGCATTCCATCGTCCGGGGTCCGCAATCAGCCCCAGCATTTT
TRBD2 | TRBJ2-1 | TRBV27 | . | CATRGLVDLDEQFF | TGTGCCACCCGAGGACTAGTAGACTTGGATGAGCAGTTCTTC
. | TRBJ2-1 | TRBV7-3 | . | CASSLGSGSYNEQFF | TGTGCCAGCAGCTTAGGTAGCGGCTCCTACAATGAGCAGTTCTTC
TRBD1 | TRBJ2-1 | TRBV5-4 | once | CASSRGQGSSSYNEQFF | TGTGCCAGCAGCCGTGGACAGGGGTCAAGCTCCTACAATGAGCAGTTCTTC
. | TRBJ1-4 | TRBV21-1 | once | CASSKYPGQRQPNEKLFF | TGTGCCAGCAGCAAATATCCCGGACAGAGACAACCTAATGAAAAACTGTTTTTT
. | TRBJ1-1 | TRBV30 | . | CAWAPDTEAFF | TGTGCCTGGGCCCCGGACACTGAAGCTTTCTTT
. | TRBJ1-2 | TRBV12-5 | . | CASGLGGGGDGYTF | TGTGCTAGTGGTTTGGGGGGTGGAGGAGATGGCTACACCTTC
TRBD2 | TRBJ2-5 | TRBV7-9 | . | CASSLDGSGGYQETQYF | TGTGCCAGCAGCTTAGATGGTAGCGGGGGGTACCAAGAGACCCAGTACTTC
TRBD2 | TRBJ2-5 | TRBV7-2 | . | CASSQTSGRVETQYF | TGTGCCAGCAGCCAGACTAGCGGGAGAGTAGAGACCCAGTACTTC
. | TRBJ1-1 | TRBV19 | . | CASSIMGEGGETEAFF | TGTGCCAGTAGTATAATGGGCGAGGGTGGAGAAACTGAAGCTTTCTTT
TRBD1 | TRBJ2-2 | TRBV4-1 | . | CASSLLTGAGELFF | TGCGCCAGCAGCCTATTGACAGGGGCCGGGGAGCTGTTTTTT